The 30 T cell receptor beta chains below were found in one sample sequenced in a study of blood T cells in healthy people across ages. Through a sample-barcoded 5' primer and a J-beta primer mix, a second PCR was run for about 6 to 11 cycles. TCRdb passed the 5' RACE reads through MiXCR, listing each CDR3 protein once. The table shows 1.8 million or so distinct CDR3 sequences, with 30% to 40% occurring only once. The sequencing sample was made of blood. These TCRs come from a human donor in good health.

The genes are TRBV13 and TRBJ1-1; no reliable D call. V shed 1 base and J shed 12 bases, with 15 bases lying between them. The germline V gene encodes CDR1 PRHDT and CDR2 FYEKMQ (reference sequence). The CDR3 spans 13 residues. The CDR3 nucleotides are TGTGCCAGCAGCTTAGTTACGGATCCCGAAACTTTCTTT. Residues: CASSLVTDPETFF.

The chain joins TRBV5-1 to TRBJ2-3; D may be TRBD2 (5 bases). This CDR3 spans 13 amino acids. The ends were cut back, 4 bases at V and 8 bases at J, with 14 bases in the middle. Germline loops: CDR1 SGHRS, CDR2 YFSETQ. The CDR3 sequence: CASSPREFFTQYF. In nucleotides, the CDR3 is TGCGCCAGCAGCCCGAGGGAGTTTTTTACGCAGTATTTT.

In regard to this clonotype: Since a much larger clone is just one base distant, this may be a read error. The DNA is omitted, as the CDR3 cannot be located on it reliably, and the CDR3 follows TCRdb's listing. The chain joins TRBV9 to TRBJ2-7. Germline lookup yields CDR1 SGDLS and CDR2 YYNGEE. The length of the CDR3 is 14 amino acids, counting both ends. CDR3 amino acids: CASSVAEGSYERYF.

The DNA of the CDR3 is TGTGCCAGCAGGTCTAGCGGGGGGTTTCTGGAGCAGTTCTTC. This gives the protein CASRSSGGFLEQFF. The chain recombines TRBV12-3 or TRBV12-4 with TRBJ2-1; 11 nucleotides align to TRBD2. The CDR3 length is 14 residues. V trimming: 6 bases; J trimming: 10 bases; junction bases outside the gene matches: 8.

The sample holds a few counts of this clonotype. This chain uses TRBV29-1 with TRBJ2-2; tentatively, D is TRBD1 (5 bases). CDR1 is SQVTM, CDR2 ANQGSEA, per germline. CDR3 size: 15 residues. With 4 bases removed from V and 3 bases from J, the gap between germline ends came to 15 bases. The CDR3 here is CSVGRENSYTGELFF. The CDR3 region has the DNA TGCAGCGTTGGCAGGGAAAATAGCTACACCGGGGAGCTGTTTTTT.

The rearrangement links TRBV23-1 to TRBJ2-7; D is ambiguous. TRBV23-1 is annotated as an ORF whose role is uncertain. The CDR3 consists of 15 residues. V lost 4 bases and J 1 base, leaving 14 bases between the germline ends. CDR3 bases: TGCGCCAGCAGTCCTTGGTCGCAGCCTTCCTACGAGCAGTACTTC. Protein: CASSPWSQPSYEQYF.

The genes are TRBV5-5 and TRBJ2-7; D not certain. CDR3 length: 13 residues. Germline CDR1 reads SGHKS; CDR2 reads YYEKEE (reference sequence). V lost 4 bases, J lost 6 bases, and 14 bases lay in between. DNA of the CDR3: TGTGCCAGCAGCCGGTCAGAATGGAGCGAGCAGTACTTC. Translating it yields CASSRSEWSEQYF.

This clonotype occurred a few times. V gene TRBV12-3 or TRBV12-4 combines with J gene TRBJ1-6; 8 bases agree with TRBD1. V was pared by 10 bases and J by 9 bases, with 5 bases of the junction left unmatched. The CDR3 loop spans 12 amino acids. The CDR3 DNA follows: TGTGCCACCGGGACAGGCGGTTCACCCCTCCACTTT. Residues: CATGTGGSPLHF.

The chain is built from TRBV20-1 and TRBJ1-4, with no clear D. The CDR3 runs to 14 residues. The ends were cut back, 3 bases at V and 4 bases at J, with 12 bases in the middle. Germline-derived CDR1 and CDR2 are DFQATT and SNEGSKA (reference sequence). CDR3 region: CSASLDAFNEKLFF. The CDR3 DNA sequence: TGCAGTGCTAGCCTCGACGCTTTTAATGAAAAACTGTTTTTT.

The chain is built from TRBV13 and TRBJ2-7; TRBD2 matches 12 bases. The CDR3 loop spans 16 amino acids. In germline, CDR1 is PRHDT, CDR2 FYEKMQ (reference sequence). After removal of 5 bases from V and 1 base from J, the junction contained 6 bases not matched to a gene. The CDR3 DNA is TGTGCCAGCAGCAGACCGACTAGCGGGGGATCCTACGAGCAGTACTTC. This codes for CASSRPTSGGSYEQYF.

This clonotype was seen a few times. CDR3 nucleotides: TGTGCCAGCAGTCTAGGCCCCCTCCGGGGGGACAATGAGCAGTTCTTC. It yields the protein CASSLGPLRGDNEQFF. This chain links TRBV27 with TRBJ2-1, with 7 nucleotides matching TRBD2. V trimming: 5 bases; J trimming: 5 bases; junction bases outside the gene matches: 12. This CDR3 has 16 residues. The germline CDR1 and CDR2 sequences are MNHEY and SMNVEV (reference sequence).

A note on this clonotype: At one of its ends the junction is not consistent with the germline gene, which may arise from a read error. The chain recombines TRBV5-1 with TRBJ1-2, with D uncertain. CDR3 length: 13 residues. Germline assignment: CDR1 SGHRS and CDR2 YFSETQ. CDR3 amino acids: CASSPDGDYGHTF. CDR3 sequence (DNA): TGCGCCAGCAGCCCGGACGGCGACTATGGCCACACCTTC.

This clonotype has a handful of counts. The gene calls are TRBV7-2 and TRBJ2-3; D not resolved. CDR1 SGHTA and CDR2 FQGNSA come from the germline V gene. Trimming shortened V by 1 base and J by 2 bases, and 19 bases separated the two germline ends. This CDR3 spans 18 amino acids. Here the CDR3 DNA reads TGTGCCAGCAGCTTAGTGCCACACCTCGGGCAAAACACAGATACGCAGTATTTT. Translated, it gives CASSLVPHLGQNTDTQYF.

The chain recombines TRBV12-3 or TRBV12-4 with TRBJ2-3; 7 bases are shared with TRBD1. The V and J ends lost 6 bases and 3 bases, in that order; junction bases with no gene match: 9. The CDR3 loop spans 15 amino acids. The CDR3 spells CASSKRGTDTDTQYF. The CDR3, as DNA: TGTGCCAGCAGCAAAAGGGGGACAGATACAGATACGCAGTATTTT.

The chain is built from TRBV5-1 and TRBJ2-7, with D tentatively TRBD2 (6 bases). The germline gives CDR1 SGHRS, CDR2 YFSETQ. V gave up 5 bases and J gave up 6 bases, with 24 bases separating them. The CDR3 length is 16 residues. Here the CDR3 DNA reads TGCGCCAGCAGGCCTTCCCTGGGGGGAAGAAGAAGCGAGCAGTACTTC. This translates into CASRPSLGGRRSEQYF.

For this clonotype: A read error is possible here, since a much larger clone lies one base away. V and J are TRBV7-2 and TRBJ2-1; no firm D call. This CDR3 contains 15 residues. Germline V gene sequence: CDR1 SGHTA, CDR2 FQGNSA. V was cut by 2 bases and J by 10 bases, with 18 bases left in between. CDR3 in DNA: TGTGCCAGCAGCTTAAGGTCGGAGAGACCCTACGAGCAGTTCTTC. It codes for CASSLRSERPYEQFF.

This clonotype appeared a few times. The rearrangement joins TRBV10-2 to TRBJ2-3; 8 bases align to TRBD1. Trimming removed 2 bases from V and 4 bases from J; junction bases left unmatched: 5. Germline V gives CDR1 WSHSY, CDR2 SAAADI. This CDR3 has 15 amino acids. Here the CDR3 reads CASSEEAGGADTQYF. The CDR3 DNA reads as TGCGCCAGCAGTGAGGAAGCAGGGGGCGCAGATACGCAGTATTTT.

The chain employs TRBV7-9 and TRBJ1-2; D call uncertain. V lost 1 base and J 8 bases, leaving 8 bases between the germline ends. This CDR3 comprises 12 residues. Germline V gene data show CDR1 as SEHNR and CDR2 as FQNEAQ (reference sequence). The CDR3 here is CASSLDPEGYTF. CDR3 sequence (DNA): TGTGCCAGCAGCTTAGACCCGGAAGGCTACACCTTC.

V is TRBV6-2 or TRBV6-3 and J is TRBJ2-3; TRBD2 matches at 13 bases. CDR1 is MNHEY, CDR2 SVGEGT, per germline. Unmatched junction bases numbered 5, after V lost 2 bases and J lost 6 bases. This CDR3 contains 16 residues. CDR3 bases: TGTGCCAGCAGTTACAGGACTAGCGGGGGCTTGGATACGCAGTATTTT. Its translation is CASSYRTSGGLDTQYF.

This clonotype appeared once. This rearrangement joins TRBV12-3 or TRBV12-4 to TRBJ2-5, with D unresolved. V was clipped by 3 bases and J by 1 base, with 9 bases between them. This CDR3 comprises 14 residues. The CDR3 DNA follows: TGTGCCAGCAGTTTCCTGCGGAGCCAAGAGACCCAGTACTTC. Protein product: CASSFLRSQETQYF.

This clonotype has a single count. This chain uses TRBV20-1 with TRBJ2-1; TRBD1 agrees at 9 bases. Germline V gene sequence: CDR1 DFQATT, CDR2 SNEGSKA (reference sequence). The CDR3 has 14 amino acids. V trimming: 1 base; J trimming: 10 bases; junction bases outside the gene matches: 8. In DNA, the CDR3 is TGCAGTGCTAGAGGATTACAGGGGGCCTGGGAGCAGTTCTTC. Protein sequence: CSARGLQGAWEQFF.

V is TRBV5-6 and J is TRBJ2-5; D is perhaps TRBD1 (5 bases). The CDR3 contains 15 residues. The germline V and J ends were trimmed by 2 bases and 5 bases, with 16 bases remaining between them. Germline assignment: CDR1 SGHDT and CDR2 YYEEEE. In DNA, the CDR3 is TGTGCCAGCAGCTTCTCCGCGCAGGGCGTGGAGACCCAGTACTTC. The encoded protein is CASSFSAQGVETQYF.

The chain has TRBV12-3 or TRBV12-4 and TRBJ1-1, with unresolved D. The CDR3 totals 14 residues. V dropped 3 bases and J dropped 4 bases, with 12 bases sitting between them. The CDR3 loop is CASSFVPALTEAFF. As DNA, the CDR3 is TGTGCCAGCAGTTTCGTACCGGCACTCACTGAAGCTTTCTTT.

This chain connects TRBV20-1 to TRBJ1-6; a possible D gene is TRBD1 (6 bases). The germline CDR1 and CDR2 sequences are DFQATT and SNEGSKA (reference sequence). The CDR3 has 13 residues. With 4 bases removed from V and 8 bases from J, the gap between germline ends came to 12 bases. The CDR3 coding sequence is TGCAGTGCTACTTGGACAGTTGATTCACCCCTCCACTTT. Its protein product is CSATWTVDSPLHF.

The chain couples TRBV20-1 to TRBJ1-1; TRBD1 agrees at 7 bases. The V gene end was trimmed by 1 base and the J gene end by 6 bases; junction bases not matched to a gene: 8. This CDR3 has 14 amino acids. Germline-derived CDR1 and CDR2 are DFQATT and SNEGSKA (reference sequence). The CDR3: CSARVRTGLAEAFF. DNA of the CDR3: TGCAGTGCTAGAGTGAGGACAGGACTTGCTGAAGCTTTCTTT.

The chain combines TRBV5-5 with TRBJ1-5; D is perhaps TRBD1 (5 bases). Germline CDR1 and CDR2: SGHKS and YYEKEE (reference sequence). Trimming removed 4 bases from V and 2 bases from J, with 13 bases in between. The CDR3 is made up of 15 amino acids. The CDR3 here is CASSPGGMGNQPQHF. The DNA of the CDR3 is TGTGCCAGCAGCCCGGGGGGAATGGGCAATCAGCCCCAGCATTTT.

This clonotype was counted ten times or more. The rearrangement uses TRBV29-1 and TRBJ2-5; 8 bases match TRBD1. Germline V gene data show CDR1 as SQVTM and CDR2 as ANQGSEA. After removal of 1 base from V and 4 bases from J, the junction contained 8 bases not matched to a gene. The CDR3 is 15 amino acids. CDR3 in amino acids: CSVEGQGAGGETQYF. In DNA form, the CDR3 reads TGCAGCGTTGAAGGGCAGGGGGCTGGAGGAGAGACCCAGTACTTC.

The chain links TRBV19 to TRBJ2-1, with 9 positions matching TRBD2. Germline V gives CDR1 LNHDA, CDR2 SQIVND (reference sequence). The CDR3 runs 14 residues. V was clipped by 7 bases and J by 4 bases; unmatched bases: 5. CDR3 in DNA: TGTGCCAGTAACCCTAGCGGGGTTTACAATGAGCAGTTCTTC. It yields the protein CASNPSGVYNEQFF.

Concerning this clonotype: This could be a read error, since a much larger clone is one nucleotide away. This rearrangement joins TRBV20-1 to TRBJ2-5, with TRBD2 identical over 7 bases. With V trimmed by 6 bases and J by 11 bases, 18 bases remained unmatched. CDR1 is DFQATT, CDR2 SNEGSKA, per germline (reference sequence). The CDR3 totals 14 residues. The CDR3 DNA follows: TGCAGTGCCCGGGGTCGCGGGGGATATTACAAGCAGTACTTC. Translating it yields CSARGRGGYYKQYF.

A few counts support this clonotype. This chain connects TRBV30 to TRBJ1-1; tentative D call: TRBD1 (5 bases). Germline CDR1 reads GTSNPN; CDR2 reads SVGIG (reference sequence). The CDR3 runs to 15 residues. The germline V and J ends were trimmed by 5 bases and 4 bases, with 20 bases remaining between them. The CDR3 region is CAWDVGVLGATEAFF. CDR3 bases: TGTGCCTGGGATGTGGGAGTCCTAGGGGCCACTGAAGCTTTCTTT.